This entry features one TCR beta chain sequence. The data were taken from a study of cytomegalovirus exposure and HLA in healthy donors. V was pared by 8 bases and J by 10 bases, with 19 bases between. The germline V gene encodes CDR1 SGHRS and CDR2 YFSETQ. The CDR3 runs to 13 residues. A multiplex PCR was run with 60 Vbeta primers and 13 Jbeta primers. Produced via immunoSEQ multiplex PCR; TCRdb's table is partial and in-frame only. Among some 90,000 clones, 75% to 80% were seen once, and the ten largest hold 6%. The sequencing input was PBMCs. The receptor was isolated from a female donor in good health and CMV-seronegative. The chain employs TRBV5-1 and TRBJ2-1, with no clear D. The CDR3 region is CASWAVENSEQFF. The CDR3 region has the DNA TGCGCCAGTTGGGCCGTGGAAAACTCGGAGCAGTTCTTC.